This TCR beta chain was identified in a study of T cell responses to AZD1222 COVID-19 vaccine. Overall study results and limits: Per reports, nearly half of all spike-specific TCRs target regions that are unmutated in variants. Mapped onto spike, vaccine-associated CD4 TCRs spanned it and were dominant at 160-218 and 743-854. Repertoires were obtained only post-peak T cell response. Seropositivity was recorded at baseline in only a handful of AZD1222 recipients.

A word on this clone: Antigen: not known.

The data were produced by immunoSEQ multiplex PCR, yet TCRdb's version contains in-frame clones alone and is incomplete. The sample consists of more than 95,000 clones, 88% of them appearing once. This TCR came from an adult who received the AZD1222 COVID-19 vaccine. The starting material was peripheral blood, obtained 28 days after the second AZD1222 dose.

The chain's CDR3 is CASSGPIASEQYF. The CDR3 DNA is TGTGCCAGCAGCGGACCGATCGCCAGCGAGCAGTACTTC. The gene calls are TRBV6-5 and TRBJ2-7, with D unclear. Germline CDR1 MNHEY, CDR2 SVGAGI. The ends were cut back, 6 bases at V and 6 bases at J, with 15 bases in the middle. The CDR3 runs 13 residues.